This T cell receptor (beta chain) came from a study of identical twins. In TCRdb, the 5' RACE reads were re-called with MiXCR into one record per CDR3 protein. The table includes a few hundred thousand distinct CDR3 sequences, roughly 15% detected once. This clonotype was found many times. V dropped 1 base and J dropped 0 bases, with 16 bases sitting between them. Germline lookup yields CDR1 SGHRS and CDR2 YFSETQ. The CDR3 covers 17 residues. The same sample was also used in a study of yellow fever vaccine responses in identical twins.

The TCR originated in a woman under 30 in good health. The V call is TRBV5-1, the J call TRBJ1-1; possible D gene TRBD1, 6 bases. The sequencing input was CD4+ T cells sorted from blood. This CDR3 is CASSLYGGGGVNTEAFF. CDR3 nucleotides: TGCGCCAGCAGCTTGTATGGTGGTGGGGGCGTGAACACTGAAGCTTTCTTT.